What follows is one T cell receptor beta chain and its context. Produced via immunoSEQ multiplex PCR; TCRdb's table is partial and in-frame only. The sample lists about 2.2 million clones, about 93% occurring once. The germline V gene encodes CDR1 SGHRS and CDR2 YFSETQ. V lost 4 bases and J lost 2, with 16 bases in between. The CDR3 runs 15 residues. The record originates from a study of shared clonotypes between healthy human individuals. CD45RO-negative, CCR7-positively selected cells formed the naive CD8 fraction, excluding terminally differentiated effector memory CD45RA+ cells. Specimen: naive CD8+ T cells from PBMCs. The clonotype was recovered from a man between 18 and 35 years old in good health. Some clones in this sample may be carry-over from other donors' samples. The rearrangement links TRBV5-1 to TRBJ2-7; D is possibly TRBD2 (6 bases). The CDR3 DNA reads TGCGCCAGCAGCCCCTCTTGGGACTTTACCTACGAGCAGTACTTC. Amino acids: CASSPSWDFTYEQYF.